This T cell receptor beta chain came from a study of blood T cell repertoires in COVID-19. The V gene lost 2 bases and the J gene lost 5 bases, with 10 bases spanning the gap. CDR3 length: 14 residues. Germline loops: CDR1 SGHDT, CDR2 YYEEEE. The data were produced by immunoSEQ multiplex PCR, yet TCRdb's version contains in-frame clones alone and is incomplete. The sample records about 270,000 clones, about 89% being singletons. This TCR derives from a woman between 18 and 30 years old who had recovered from COVID-19. This rearrangement joins TRBV5-6 to TRBJ1-4; D is ambiguous. The sequenced sample consisted of PBMCs or T cells enriched from blood (not recorded which). Here the CDR3 DNA reads TGTGCCAGCAGCTTCGGTCGGAGAAATGAAAAACTGTTTTTT. This encodes CASSFGRRNEKLFF.